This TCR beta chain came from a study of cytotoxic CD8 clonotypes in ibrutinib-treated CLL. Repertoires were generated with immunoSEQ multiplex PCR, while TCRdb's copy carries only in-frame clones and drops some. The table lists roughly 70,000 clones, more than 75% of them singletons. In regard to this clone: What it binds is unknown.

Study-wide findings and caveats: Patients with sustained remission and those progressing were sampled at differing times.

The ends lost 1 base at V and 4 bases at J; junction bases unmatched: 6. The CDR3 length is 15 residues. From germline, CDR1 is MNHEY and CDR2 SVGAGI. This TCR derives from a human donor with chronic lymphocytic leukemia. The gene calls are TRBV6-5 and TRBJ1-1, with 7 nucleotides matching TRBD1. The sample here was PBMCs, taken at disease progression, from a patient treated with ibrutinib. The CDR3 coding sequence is TGTGCCAGCAGTTACTGGGGCAGGGGGGGCACTGAAGCTTTCTTT. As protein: CASSYWGRGGTEAFF.